These 3 T cell receptor beta chains were all obtained from the same sample, sequenced in a study of control samples from healthy donors and cancer patients. Here immunoSEQ multiplex PCR was the method, and the copy in TCRdb shows in-frame clones only, minus some. The table includes 200,000 or so clones, roughly nine tenths detected once. The sample comprised blood. The receptors were sampled from a man in his thirties or forties in good health.

The chain recombines TRBV6-5 with TRBJ1-6, with no clear D. V lost 0 bases, J lost 10 bases, and 4 bases lay in between. The CDR3 loop spans 12 amino acids. Germline lookup yields CDR1 MNHEY and CDR2 SVGAGI. CDR3 loop: CASSYSGSPLHF. CDR3 DNA sequence: TGTGCCAGCAGTTACTCGGGGTCACCCCTCCACTTT.

The rearrangement joins TRBV6-1 to TRBJ1-2; D gene unclear. CDR1 and CDR2 (germline): MNHNS, SASEGT. The CDR3 has 14 amino acids. Between the trimmed V and J ends, which lost 1 base and 4 bases, there was a span of 10 bases. The CDR3: CASSEGGGPYGYTF. The DNA of the CDR3 is TGTGCCAGCAGTGAAGGAGGTGGTCCCTATGGCTACACCTTC.

The chain carries TRBV7-2 and TRBJ2-7; 13 bases are a match to TRBD2. J was trimmed by 0 bases and V by 5 bases; bases with no gene match: 10. Germline CDR1 and CDR2: SGHTA and FQGNSA. CDR3 length equals 18 residues. CDR3 loop: CASSLMTSGGPSSYEQYF. CDR3 DNA: TGTGCCAGCAGCCTAATGACTAGCGGGGGGCCGAGCTCCTACGAGCAGTACTTC.